Ten or more counts support the clone carrying this T cell receptor beta chain. Deletions cut 1 base from V and 8 bases from J, with 19 bases between. Germline CDR1 reads SGHRS; CDR2 reads YFSETQ. This CDR3 has 15 residues. Amplified TCR beta CDR3 regions were obtained using RNA transcripts as template. HTBI primers primed a first-round RT-PCR, and a second-round multiplex PCR followed. TCRdb reprocessed the multiplex PCR reads via MiXCR and lists one record per CDR3 protein. The sample holds some 210,000 distinct CDR3 sequences, around 28% seen once. These data originate in a study of Graves' ophthalmopathy and Graves' hyperthyroidism. Moderate-to-severe activity, with CAS ≥3, NOSPECS ≥4 and duration under 3 months, characterized the donors with ophthalmopathy. Excluded: other autoimmune disease, uncontrolled infection, pregnancy or lactation. Serum thyroxine and TRAb, along with clinical symptoms, thyroid ultrasound and orbital computed tomography, were what diagnosis relied on. PBMCs stemmed from over 8 ml of fresh peripheral blood.

The sequence was collected from a man aged 50 or older with Graves' ophthalmopathy. The chain has TRBV5-1 and TRBJ2-7, with D perhaps matching TRBD1 (6 bases). The sample comprised peripheral blood. The CDR3 region has the DNA TGCGCCAGCAGCTTGATTGCGACAGGCTACGAGCAGCAGTACTTC. It encodes CASSLIATGYEQQYF.